What follows are 20 T cell receptor beta chains derived from one specimen sequenced in a study of T cells in Graves' hyperthyroidism and ophthalmopathy. Using RNA transcripts as the source, TCR beta CDR3 regions were amplified. The HTBI primer set was used in a first-round RT-PCR of the TCR CDR3. MiXCR, run by TCRdb on the multiplex PCR reads, gives a single entry per CDR3 protein. This table has 530,000 or so distinct CDR3 sequences, approximately 17% appearing once. The sequenced sample consisted of blood. These TCRs come from a woman under 30 with Graves' ophthalmopathy.

This clonotype was seen many times. V and J are TRBV6-1 and TRBJ2-5; D is undetermined. Trimming cost V 5 bases and J 5 bases, with 9 bases left between them. The CDR3 has 12 amino acids. Germline values: CDR1 MNHNS, CDR2 SASEGT. Written as DNA, the CDR3 is TGTGCCAGCAGTTTCGACCGGGAGACCCAGTACTTC. Its translation: CASSFDRETQYF.

This clonotype was detected only a few times. V usage is TRBV29-1 and J usage is TRBJ2-2; D gene unclear. V was pared by 4 bases and J by 6 bases, with 12 bases between. Germline values: CDR1 SQVTM, CDR2 ANQGSEA. CDR3 length equals 13 residues. CDR3 amino acids: CSVGKSEAGELFF. The CDR3 nucleotides read TGCAGCGTTGGAAAATCAGAGGCCGGGGAGCTGTTTTTT.

In its sample, this clonotype was seen many times. The rearrangement joins TRBV6-1 to TRBJ2-7; 7 bases are shared with TRBD2. CDR1 is MNHNS and CDR2 is SASEGT in the germline V gene. The CDR3 is made up of 15 amino acids. J gave up 2 bases and V 4 bases, and 8 bases lay outside the gene matches. The CDR3 DNA reads TGTGCCAGCAGTGGTCGAGGAGCGGGGCCCTACGAGCAGTACTTC. Protein: CASSGRGAGPYEQYF.

This clonotype has a count of ten or more. V and J are TRBV7-9 and TRBJ2-3, with 12 bases matching TRBD1. This CDR3 has 17 amino acids. Per germline, CDR1 SEHNR and CDR2 FQNEAQ (reference sequence). V shed 4 bases and J 2 bases; nucleotides not matched to a gene: 7. The CDR3 DNA reads as TGTGCCAGCAGCTCGACGTGGGGACAGGGGGCCACAGATACGCAGTATTTT. Translating it yields CASSSTWGQGATDTQYF.

Ten or more counts support this clonotype. The chain combines TRBV20-1 with TRBJ2-1; D possibly uses TRBD1 or TRBD2 (6 bases each). This CDR3 comprises 15 residues. Trimming took 2 bases from V and 7 from J, leaving 18 bases between them. The germline V gene encodes CDR1 DFQATT and CDR2 SNEGSKA (reference sequence). The CDR3 here is CSARMFSGAGNEQFF. The CDR3 coding sequence is TGCAGTGCTAGAATGTTTTCGGGGGCCGGAAATGAGCAGTTCTTC.

This clonotype was found many times. This chain links TRBV12-5 with TRBJ1-1, with TRBD1 matching over 7 bases. Unmatched junction bases numbered 4, after V lost 5 bases and J lost 4 bases. The V gene's germline CDR1 is LGHNT and CDR2 FRNRAP. CDR3 length equals 13 residues. The CDR3: CASGTDRVTEAFF. The CDR3 nucleotides read TGTGCTAGTGGTACTGACAGGGTCACTGAAGCTTTCTTT. Looking up the rest from reference TRBV12-5 and TRBJ1-1 gives the full variable domain: DARVTQTPRHKVTEMGQEVTMRCQPILGHNTVFWYRQTMMQGLELLAYFRNRAPLDDSGMPKDRFSAEMPDATLATLKIQPSEPRDSAVYFCASGTDRVTEAFFGQGTRLTVV.

This clonotype was detected many times. The gene calls are TRBV6-2 or TRBV6-3 and TRBJ2-1; 13 positions agree with TRBD2. Germline lookup yields CDR1 MNHEY and CDR2 SVGEGT. V was pared by 5 bases and J by 9 bases, with 7 bases of the junction left unmatched. The CDR3 extends over 15 amino acids. The chain's CDR3 is CASSATSGGPIEQFF. CDR3 coding DNA: TGTGCCAGCAGTGCGACTAGCGGGGGGCCCATTGAGCAGTTCTTC.

The sample holds many counts of this clonotype. The chain couples TRBV2 to TRBJ1-1, with D perhaps TRBD1 (5 bases). This CDR3 region has 13 residues. Germline CDR1 SNHLY, CDR2 FYNNEI. Deletions cut 7 bases from V and 6 bases from J, with 15 bases between. CDR3 in amino acids: CASTKEGFPEAFF. In DNA, the CDR3 is TGTGCCAGCACCAAAGAGGGGTTCCCTGAAGCTTTCTTT.

The sample holds many counts of this clonotype. The chain recombines TRBV12-3 or TRBV12-4 with TRBJ1-5, with D possibly matching TRBD1 (5 bases). This CDR3 region has 15 residues. Trimming left V 7 bases short and J 6 bases short, with 19 bases between. CDR3 bases: TGTGCCAGCACTGACTTGGGGGGGTTAGGTCAGCCCCAGCATTTT. As protein: CASTDLGGLGQPQHF.

V usage is TRBV9 and J usage is TRBJ2-7; D gene uncertain. Trimming took 2 bases from V and 6 from J, leaving 12 bases between them. Germline loops: CDR1 SGDLS, CDR2 YYNGEE. The CDR3 runs 13 residues. CDR3 DNA: TGTGCCAGCAGCGTGGTCGGGTCTGGCGAGCAGTACTTC. Encoded protein: CASSVVGSGEQYF.

This clonotype has a count of ten or more. J is TRBJ2-3 and V is TRBV28; 11 bases are a match to TRBD2. Per the germline V gene, CDR1 is MDHEN and CDR2 is SYDVKM. The CDR3 has 20 amino acids. The V gene end was trimmed by 7 bases and the J gene end by 0 bases; junction bases not matched to a gene: 18. Written as DNA, the CDR3 is TGTGCCAGCACCCCACTGTGGACTAGCGGGCGGTATTATAGCACAGATACGCAGTATTTT. Residues: CASTPLWTSGRYYSTDTQYF.

This clonotype occurred many times. The V gene is TRBV6-1, the J gene TRBJ1-1, with D possibly matching TRBD1 (5 bases). This CDR3 is 14 amino acids long. Germline V gene data show CDR1 as MNHNS and CDR2 as SASEGT. V dropped 3 bases and J dropped 5 bases, with 13 bases sitting between them. The CDR3 is CASSDIAGRTEAFF. CDR3 sequence (DNA): TGTGCCAGCAGTGACATCGCGGGACGGACTGAAGCTTTCTTT.

This clonotype was found many times. This chain links TRBV5-8 with TRBJ2-1; 7 bases match TRBD1. Per germline, CDR1 SGHTS and CDR2 YDEGEE. J lost 9 bases, V lost 0 bases, and 9 bases had no gene match. The CDR3 has 15 residues. As DNA, the CDR3 is TGTGCCAGCAGCTTGGGGGGGCAGGGGGACAGTGAGCAGTTCTTC. Translated, it gives CASSLGGQGDSEQFF.

This clonotype showed up just a few times. CDR3 amino acids: CASSIPPLAGGYNEQFF. The DNA for the CDR3 is TGTGCCAGTAGTATCCCTCCTCTAGCGGGGGGGTACAATGAGCAGTTCTTC. The chain combines TRBV19 with TRBJ2-1, with 12 bases aligning to TRBD2. This CDR3 is built from 17 residues. The V and J ends lost 3 bases and 4 bases, in that order; junction bases with no gene match: 7. The V gene's germline CDR1 is LNHDA and CDR2 SQIVND (reference sequence).

V is TRBV5-6 and J is TRBJ1-1; D unclear. The CDR3 covers 15 residues. Germline assignment: CDR1 SGHDT and CDR2 YYEEEE. Trimming left V 3 bases short and J 3 bases short, with 15 bases between. The CDR3 protein is CASSSPRAGDTEAFF. CDR3 nucleotides: TGTGCCAGCAGCTCACCCAGAGCGGGTGACACTGAAGCTTTCTTT. Full variable domain (missing parts from reference TRBV5-6 and TRBJ1-1): DAGVTQSPTHLIKTRGQQVTLRCSPKSGHDTVSWYQQALGQGPQFIFQYYEEEERQRGNFPDRFSGHQFPNYSSELNVNALLLGDSALYLCASSSPRAGDTEAFFGQGTRLTVV.

This clonotype occurred a few times. The V gene is TRBV6-1, the J gene TRBJ2-7; no clear D gene. The ends were cut back, 0 bases at V and 3 bases at J, with 6 bases in the middle. The CDR3 is 13 amino acids. Looked up from germline, CDR1 is MNHNS and CDR2 is SASEGT. The CDR3 bases are TGTGCCAGCAGTGAAGCCGGGCTCTACGAGCAGTACTTC. Translated, it gives CASSEAGLYEQYF.

This clonotype was observed many times. The CDR3 loop is CASSGTGDPSYEQYF. CDR3 DNA sequence: TGTGCCAGCAGCGGGACAGGGGACCCTTCCTACGAGCAGTACTTC. This chain uses TRBV9 with TRBJ2-7; TRBD1 matches at 9 bases. The V segment lost 3 bases and the J segment 1 base; nucleotides outside the gene matches: 5. CDR3 length: 15 residues. Germline CDR1 is SGDLS and CDR2 is YYNGEE.

This clonotype was detected ten times or more. The chain has TRBV29-1 and TRBJ2-7; D call uncertain. The CDR3 is 13 residues long. The V end was cut by 4 bases, the J end by 5 bases, with 15 bases between. The V gene's germline CDR1 is SQVTM and CDR2 ANQGSEA. This CDR3 reads CSVVGELVNEQYF. The DNA for the CDR3 is TGCAGCGTTGTTGGAGAGCTGGTGAACGAGCAGTACTTC.

The chain combines TRBV20-1 with TRBJ2-1, with 9 bases identical to TRBD1. The V gene end was trimmed by 5 bases and the J gene end by 5 bases; junction bases not matched to a gene: 10. The germline V gene encodes CDR1 DFQATT and CDR2 SNEGSKA (reference sequence). CDR3 length: 15 amino acids. DNA of the CDR3: TGCAGTGCTGTTGCACAGGGGGCGTGGGACAATGAGCAGTTCTTC. It specifies CSAVAQGAWDNEQFF.

Regarding this clonotype: A much larger clone sits a single nucleotide away, making a read error possible. This sequence joins TRBV28 and TRBJ2-5, with TRBD2 matching 14 bases. CDR1 is MDHEN and CDR2 is SYDVKM in the germline V gene. This CDR3 comprises 16 residues. The CDR3 DNA is TGTGCCAGCAGTTTATGGGGACTAGCGGGGGAAGAGATCCAGTACTTC. Its translation: CASSLWGLAGEEIQYF. Filled out from reference TRBV28 and TRBJ2-5, the complete variable domain reads DVKVTQSSRYLVKRTGEKVFLECVQDMDHENMFWYRQDPGLGLRLIYFSYDVKMKEKGDIPEGYSVSREKKERFSLILESASTNQTSMYLCASSLWGLAGEEIQYFGPGTRLLVL.